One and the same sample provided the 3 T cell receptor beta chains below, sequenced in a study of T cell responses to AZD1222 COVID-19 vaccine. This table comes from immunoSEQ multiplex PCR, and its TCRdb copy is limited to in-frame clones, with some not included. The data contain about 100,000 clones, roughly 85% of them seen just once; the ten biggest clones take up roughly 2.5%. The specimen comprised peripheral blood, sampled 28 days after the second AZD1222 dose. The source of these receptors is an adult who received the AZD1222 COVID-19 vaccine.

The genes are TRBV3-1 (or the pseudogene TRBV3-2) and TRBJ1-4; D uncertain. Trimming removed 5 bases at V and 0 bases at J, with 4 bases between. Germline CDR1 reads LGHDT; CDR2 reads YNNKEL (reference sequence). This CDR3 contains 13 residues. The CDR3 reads CASSGATNEKLFF. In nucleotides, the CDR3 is TGTGCCAGCAGCGGGGCAACTAATGAAAAACTGTTTTTT.

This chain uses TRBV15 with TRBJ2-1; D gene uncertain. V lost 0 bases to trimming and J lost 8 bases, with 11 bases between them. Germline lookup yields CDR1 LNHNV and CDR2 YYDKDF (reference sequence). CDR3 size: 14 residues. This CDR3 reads CATSRDIIADEQFF. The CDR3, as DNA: TGTGCCACCAGCAGAGATATCATAGCCGATGAGCAGTTCTTC.

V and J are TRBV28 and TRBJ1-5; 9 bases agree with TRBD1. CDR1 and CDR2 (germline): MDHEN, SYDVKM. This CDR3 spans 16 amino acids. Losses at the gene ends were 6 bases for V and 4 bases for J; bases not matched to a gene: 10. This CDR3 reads CASRPDRGRLNQPQHF. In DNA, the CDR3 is TGTGCCAGCAGACCGGACAGGGGCCGCCTGAATCAGCCCCAGCATTTT.